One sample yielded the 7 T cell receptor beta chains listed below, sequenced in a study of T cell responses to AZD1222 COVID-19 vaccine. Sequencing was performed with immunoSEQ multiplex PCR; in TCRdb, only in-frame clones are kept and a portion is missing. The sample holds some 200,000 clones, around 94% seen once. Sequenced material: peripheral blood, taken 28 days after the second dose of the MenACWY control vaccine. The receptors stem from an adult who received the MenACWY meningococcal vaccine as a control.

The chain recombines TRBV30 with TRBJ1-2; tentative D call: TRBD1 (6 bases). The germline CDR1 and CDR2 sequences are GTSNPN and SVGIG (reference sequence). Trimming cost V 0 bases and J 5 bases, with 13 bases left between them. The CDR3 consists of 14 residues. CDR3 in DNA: TGTGCCTGGAGTGTAGGGGGAGTCGGGTATGGCTACACCTTC. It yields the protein CAWSVGGVGYGYTF.

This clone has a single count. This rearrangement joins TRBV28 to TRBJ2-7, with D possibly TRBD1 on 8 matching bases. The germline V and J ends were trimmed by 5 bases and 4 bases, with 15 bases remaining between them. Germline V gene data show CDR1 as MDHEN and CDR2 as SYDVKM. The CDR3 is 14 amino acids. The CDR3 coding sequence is TGTGCCAGCAGTGTGACAGGGGAGGGGTACGAGCAGTACTTC. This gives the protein CASSVTGEGYEQYF.

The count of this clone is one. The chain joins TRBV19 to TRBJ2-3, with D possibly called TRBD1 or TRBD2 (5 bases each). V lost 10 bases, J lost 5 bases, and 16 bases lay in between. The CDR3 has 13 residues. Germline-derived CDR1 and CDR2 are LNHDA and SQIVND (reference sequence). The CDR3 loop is CAIGRGPGDTQYF. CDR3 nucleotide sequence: TGTGCCATCGGCCGGGGCCCTGGAGATACGCAGTATTTT.

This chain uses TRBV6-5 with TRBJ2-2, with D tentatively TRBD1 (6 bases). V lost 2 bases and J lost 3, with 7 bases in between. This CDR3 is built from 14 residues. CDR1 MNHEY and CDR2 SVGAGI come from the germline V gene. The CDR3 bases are TGTGCCAGCAGTTACAAGGGGGACACCGGGGAGCTGTTTTTT. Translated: CASSYKGDTGELFF.

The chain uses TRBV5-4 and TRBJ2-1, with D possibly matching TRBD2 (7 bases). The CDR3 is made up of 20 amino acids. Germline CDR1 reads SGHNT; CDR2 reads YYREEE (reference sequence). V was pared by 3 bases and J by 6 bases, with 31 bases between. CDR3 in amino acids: CASSSSGVVASGYFGNEQFF. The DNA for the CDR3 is TGTGCCAGCAGCTCCTCAGGGGTGGTGGCTAGCGGCTACTTCGGCAATGAGCAGTTCTTC.

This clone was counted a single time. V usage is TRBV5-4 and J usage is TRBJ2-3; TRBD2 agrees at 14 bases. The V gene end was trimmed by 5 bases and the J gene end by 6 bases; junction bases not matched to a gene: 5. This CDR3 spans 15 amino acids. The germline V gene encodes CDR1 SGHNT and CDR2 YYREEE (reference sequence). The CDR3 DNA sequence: TGTGCCAGCAGACCGGGACTAGCGGGAGTTGATACGCAGTATTTT. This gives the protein CASRPGLAGVDTQYF. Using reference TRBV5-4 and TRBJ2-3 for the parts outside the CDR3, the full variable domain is ETGVTQSPTHLIKTRGQQVTLRCSSQSGHNTVSWYQQALGQGPQFIFQYYREEENGRGNFPPRFSGLQFPNYSSELNVNALELDDSALYLCASRPGLAGVDTQYFGPGTRLTVL.

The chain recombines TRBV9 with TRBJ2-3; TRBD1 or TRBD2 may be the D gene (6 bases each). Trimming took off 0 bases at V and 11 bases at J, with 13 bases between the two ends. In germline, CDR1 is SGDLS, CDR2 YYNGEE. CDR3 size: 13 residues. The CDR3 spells CASSVEEGRGQYF. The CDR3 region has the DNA TGTGCCAGCAGCGTAGAGGAGGGCAGGGGGCAGTATTTT.